This T cell receptor beta chain originates from a study of blood T cell repertoires in COVID-19. About the research overall: Some COVID-19 samples were acute and others convalescent; all came from the United States, Italy and Spain. PBMCs, B-cell-depleted T cells, or T cells provided the cDNA or gDNA that made up the material.

The repertoire was sequenced with immunoSEQ multiplex PCR; TCRdb's copy has only in-frame clones and lacks some. The data contain some 64,000 clones, around 66% of them singletons. Clinical histories supplied by participants themselves formed the basis of cohort assignment. V was clipped by 7 bases and J by 1 base, with 9 bases between them. The germline V gene encodes CDR1 KGHDR and CDR2 SFDVKD. The CDR3 length is 13 residues. Sequencing was carried out using PBMCs or T cells enriched from blood (not recorded which). This chain links TRBV24-1 with TRBJ2-5, with a tentative D call TRBD2 (6 bases). The receptor comes from a woman aged 55-70 years who had been exposed to COVID-19. The CDR3 DNA reads TGTGCCACCAGGTCCGGGGGCCAAGAGACCCAGTACTTC. It translates to CATRSGGQETQYF.